This T cell receptor (beta chain) was observed in a study of blood T cell repertoires in COVID-19. Study-wide background: The study drew acute and convalescent COVID-19 samples from the United States, Italy and Spain. From T cells, B-cell-depleted T cells, or PBMCs came the material, which was cDNA or gDNA.

V was pared by 2 bases and J by 4 bases, with 3 bases of the junction left unmatched. This CDR3 region has 16 residues. Germline assignment: CDR1 SEHNR and CDR2 FQNEAQ (reference sequence). In the original workflow: Using reference gene primer amplification, nucleated cell counts were estimated. The method was immunoSEQ multiplex PCR; TCRdb's version includes in-frame clones alone and lacks a portion of them. V and J calls and clone size follow that table, whereas D and trimming were derived from the DNA. The top ten hold approximately 2.1% of the sample, which has about 200,000 clones, 70% to 90% seen once.

This chain links TRBV7-9 with TRBJ1-6, with 9 bases that match TRBD1. What was sequenced was peripheral blood. The receptor was isolated from a man between 25 and 39 years old who had recovered from COVID-19. The chain's CDR3 is CASSLNGTGYNSPLHF. In nucleotides, the CDR3 is TGTGCCAGCAGCTTAAACGGGACAGGGTATAATTCACCCCTCCACTTT.